The 25 T cell receptor beta chains given below trace back to one sample, sequenced in a study of T cells in Graves' hyperthyroidism and ophthalmopathy. RNA transcripts provided the source from which TCR beta CDR3 regions were amplified. Using the HTBI primer set, a first-round RT-PCR was run on the TCR CDR3. TCRdb processed the multiplex PCR reads anew with MiXCR; each CDR3 protein has one entry. This table holds 700,000 or so distinct CDR3 sequences, about a sixth found once. Sequencing was performed on blood. These TCRs come from a man in his late teens or twenties with Graves' hyperthyroidism.

About this clonotype: This clone may be a read error of a much larger clone one base away. The rearrangement links TRBV11-2 to TRBJ2-3; TRBD2 agrees at 7 bases. The CDR3 extends over 15 amino acids. CDR1 is SGHAT, CDR2 FQNNGV, per germline. CDR3 nucleotide sequence: TGTGCCAGCAGCTTAGGTGGGAGGGCCAGCGATACGCGGTATTTT. It codes for CASSLGGRASDTRYF.

This clonotype was detected ten times or more. J is TRBJ2-7 and V is TRBV30, with D perhaps matching TRBD2 (6 bases). The germline V gene encodes CDR1 GTSNPN and CDR2 SVGIG (reference sequence). The germline V and J ends were trimmed by 6 bases and 5 bases, with 23 bases remaining between them. The CDR3 runs to 15 residues. In DNA form, the CDR3 reads TGTGCCTGTGTTGATGTGGCGGGATCACGGGACGAGCAGTACTTC. Translating gives CACVDVAGSRDEQYF.

This clonotype has ten or more counts. The CDR3 bases are TGTGCCAGCAGCTTTATAGCGGGCCCACCCCGGGATGAGCAGTTCTTC. It encodes CASSFIAGPPRDEQFF. This chain links TRBV7-8 with TRBJ2-1, with 7 bases that match TRBD2. With 3 bases clipped from V and 8 bases from J, the junction kept 13 bases outside the gene matches. There are 16 residues in the CDR3. Germline V gives CDR1 SGHVS, CDR2 FQNEAQ.

This clonotype was seen many times. This chain connects TRBV15 to TRBJ2-3; 8 bases match TRBD2. J was trimmed by 0 bases and V by 2 bases; bases with no gene match: 4. The CDR3 has 16 amino acids. Germline V CDR1 and CDR2: LNHNV, YYDKDF (reference sequence). Written as DNA, the CDR3 is TGTGCCACCAGCAGACTAGCGGGTTGGAGCACAGATACGCAGTATTTT. This codes for CATSRLAGWSTDTQYF.

Of note for this clonotype: A much more abundant neighbour one base away suggests this may be a read error. In nucleotides, the CDR3 is TGTGCCAGCGGTGAGTCATGGACAGGGGGCAATCAGCCCCAGCATTTT. Protein sequence: CASGESWTGGNQPQHF. This chain connects TRBV6-1 to TRBJ1-5; 9 bases agree with TRBD1. CDR1 is MNHNS and CDR2 is SASEGT in the germline V gene. This CDR3 has 16 amino acids.

As regards this clonotype: A much more abundant neighbour one base away suggests this may be a read error. The missing conserved phenylalanine or tryptophan at the end of this CDR3 makes a read error likely. This sequence joins TRBV28 and TRBJ1-2, with D unresolved. From germline, CDR1 is MDHEN and CDR2 SYDVKM. The CDR3 contains 14 residues. The germline V and J ends were trimmed by 2 bases and 4 bases, with 11 bases remaining between them. Written as DNA, the CDR3 is TGTGCCAGCAGTTTAAAGCCCAAGGTCTATGGCTACACCTCC. It encodes CASSLKPKVYGYTS.

This clonotype was observed a handful of times. The genes are TRBV10-3 and TRBJ1-2, with D unclear. This CDR3 region has 12 residues. CDR1 and CDR2 (germline): ENHRY, SYGVKD. V was pared by 2 bases and J by 8 bases, with 9 bases between. This CDR3 reads CAISETVGGYTF. The CDR3 coding sequence is TGTGCCATCAGTGAGACAGTTGGCGGCTACACCTTC.

This clonotype was picked up a small number of times. The chain combines TRBV19 with TRBJ2-3; the match to TRBD2 covers 12 bases. Germline assignment: CDR1 LNHDA and CDR2 SQIVND (reference sequence). This CDR3 contains 16 residues. V was pared by 7 bases and J by 6 bases, with 11 bases of the junction left unmatched. DNA of the CDR3: TGTGCCAGTATTGAATCTAGCGGGAGGGCCGGGGATACGCAGTATTTT. Amino acid sequence: CASIESSGRAGDTQYF.

The chain uses TRBV2 and TRBJ2-1; a weak D match, TRBD2 (6 bases). Germline assignment: CDR1 SNHLY and CDR2 FYNNEI. The V and J ends lost 7 bases and 3 bases respectively, with 10 bases between them. The length of the CDR3 is 13 residues. The CDR3 sequence: CASTGTFYNEQFF. In DNA, the CDR3 is TGTGCCAGCACCGGGACTTTCTACAATGAGCAGTTCTTC.

The chain links TRBV20-1 to TRBJ2-7, with D tentatively TRBD2 (5 bases). The CDR3 has 14 amino acids. Germline loops: CDR1 DFQATT, CDR2 SNEGSKA (reference sequence). V was cut by 0 bases and J by 2 bases, with 11 bases left in between. CDR3 in amino acids: CSARDSATTYEQYF. Written as DNA, the CDR3 is TGCAGTGCTAGAGATAGCGCAACTACCTACGAGCAGTACTTC.

The V gene is TRBV4-2, the J gene TRBJ2-1, with a weak D call TRBD1 (5 bases). The germline V gene has CDR1 LGHNA and CDR2 YNFKEQ. This CDR3 is 18 amino acids long. Trimming took 4 bases from V and 9 from J, leaving 28 bases between them. Here the CDR3 DNA reads TGTGCCAGCAGCCCCGGTCCCGGCGCAGGGATAGTCCTTGGTGAGCAGTTCTTC. This translates into CASSPGPGAGIVLGEQFF.

This clonotype was counted at least ten times. The chain has TRBV12-3 or TRBV12-4 and TRBJ2-5; 8 nucleotides line up with TRBD1. The CDR3 runs 13 residues. V trimming: 6 bases; J trimming: 1 base; junction bases outside the gene matches: 1. Written as DNA, the CDR3 is TGTGCCAGCAGGACAGGGGCCCAAGAGACCCAGTACTTC. Translating it yields CASRTGAQETQYF.

Details on this clonotype: A read error may produce the germline difference seen at one junction end. The chain employs TRBV20-1 and TRBJ2-1; TRBD1 matches 12 bases. CDR1 and CDR2 (germline): DFQATT, SNEGSKA (reference sequence). This CDR3 region has 16 residues. The CDR3 here is CSAVTGTGGSYNGQFF. CDR3 DNA sequence: TGCAGTGCTGTTACCGGGACAGGGGGCTCCTACAATGGGCAGTTCTTC.

A note on this clonotype: A much larger clone lies one base from this, so it may be a read error. The chain has TRBV28 and TRBJ1-2; weak D call: TRBD1 (5 bases). Per germline, CDR1 MDHEN and CDR2 SYDVKM. V was cut by 3 bases and J by 8 bases, with 7 bases left in between. This CDR3 spans 11 amino acids. The CDR3 nucleotides are TGTGCCAGCAGTTTTGGGGGGGGCTACACCTTC. It is translated as CASSFGGGYTF.

This clonotype was seen many times. As DNA, the CDR3 is TGTGCCATCAGTGATGGGTGGAAGTTAAACAACGAGCAGTACTTC. Translation: CAISDGWKLNNEQYF. The J gene is TRBJ2-7, the V gene TRBV10-3; D uncertain. CDR3 size: 15 residues. V lost 3 bases and J lost 5, with 17 bases in between. Per germline, CDR1 ENHRY and CDR2 SYGVKD.

V gene TRBV6-1 combines with J gene TRBJ1-6; tentative D call: TRBD1 (6 bases). Looked up from germline, CDR1 is MNHNS and CDR2 is SASEGT. Trimming left V 5 bases short and J 9 bases short, with 14 bases between. This CDR3 has 14 amino acids. CDR3 residues: CASSPGQTRSPLHF. The CDR3 DNA follows: TGTGCCAGCAGTCCCGGACAGACTCGTTCACCCCTCCACTTT.

This clonotype was recorded many times. J is TRBJ1-1 and V is TRBV7-2; 7 bases line up with TRBD1. The CDR3 covers 14 residues. Trimming at V came to 3 bases and at J to 3 bases, leaving 4 bases not matched to a gene. Germline CDR1 reads SGHTA; CDR2 reads FQGNSA. The CDR3 DNA is TGTGCCAGCAGCTTCCGACAGGGCGACACTGAAGCTTTCTTT. Encoded protein: CASSFRQGDTEAFF.

This clonotype was seen at least ten times. The V and J genes are TRBV29-1 and TRBJ2-1, with TRBD1 matching 8 bases. Germline V gene lookup returns CDR1 SQVTM and CDR2 ANQGSEA. CDR3 length equals 13 residues. V was clipped by 3 bases and J by 10 bases; unmatched bases: 8. This chain's CDR3 is CSVDGQGAGEQFF. The CDR3 DNA is TGCAGCGTTGATGGGCAGGGGGCGGGAGAGCAGTTCTTC.

The table lists this clonotype with a few counts. The conserved final phenylalanine or tryptophan is absent from the CDR3, which likely points to a read error. The CDR3 spells CASSGRQGGNQPQHL. CDR3 bases: TGTGCCAGCAGTGGACGACAGGGGGGCAATCAGCCCCAGCATCTT. The chain couples TRBV6-1 to TRBJ1-5, with 9 bases aligning to TRBD1. The CDR3 covers 15 residues. V lost 4 bases and J lost 2; bases outside the gene matches: 3. Germline V CDR1 and CDR2: MNHNS, SASEGT.

The J gene is TRBJ2-1, the V gene TRBV5-1; 10 bases are shared with TRBD1. Germline lookup yields CDR1 SGHRS and CDR2 YFSETQ. J gave up 5 bases and V 5 bases, and 10 bases lay outside the gene matches. This CDR3 spans 16 amino acids. CDR3 protein: CASRRGQTGGHNEQFF. The CDR3 coding sequence is TGCGCCAGCAGACGGGGGCAGACAGGGGGCCACAATGAGCAGTTCTTC.

Concerning this clonotype itself: One base away lies a much larger clone, so this may be a sequencing read error. The chain recombines TRBV28 with TRBJ2-7; 8 bases align to TRBD1. The CDR3 contains 13 residues. Germline V gene sequence: CDR1 MDHEN, CDR2 SYDVKM. The CDR3 sequence is CAGSFGQGQKQYF. CDR3 in DNA: TGTGCCGGCAGTTTCGGACAGGGCCAGAAGCAGTACTTC.

This clonotype was detected ten times or more. V and J are TRBV2 and TRBJ1-1, with a tentative D call TRBD1 (5 bases). Germline lookup yields CDR1 SNHLY and CDR2 FYNNEI. V dropped 8 bases and J dropped 3 bases, with 19 bases sitting between them. CDR3 size: 15 residues. The CDR3 spells CASPEGQGGYTEAFF. The CDR3, as DNA: TGTGCCAGCCCTGAAGGCCAGGGAGGGTACACTGAAGCTTTCTTT. The variable domain in full, completed from reference TRBV2 and TRBJ1-1, reads EPEVTQTPSHQVTQMGQEVILRCVPISNHLYFYWYRQILGQKVEFLVSFYNNEISEKSEIFDDQFSVERPDGSNFTLKIRSTKLEDSAMYFCASPEGQGGYTEAFFGQGTRLTVV.

There are many counts of this clonotype. The chain has TRBV11-2 and TRBJ2-2, with D possibly called TRBD1 or TRBD2 (6 bases each). CDR1 is SGHAT and CDR2 is FQNNGV in the germline V gene. There are 15 residues in the CDR3. Trimming took 5 bases from V and 5 from J, leaving 15 bases between them. The CDR3 sequence is CASSPRGRETGELFF. CDR3 coding DNA: TGTGCCAGCAGCCCCCGGGGGCGTGAAACCGGGGAGCTGTTTTTT.

This chain links TRBV6-1 with TRBJ2-1, with no clear D. CDR1 and CDR2 (germline): MNHNS, SASEGT. This CDR3 has 10 residues. With 8 bases removed from V and 4 bases from J, the gap between germline ends came to 3 bases. The CDR3 coding sequence is TGTGCCAGCGCATACAATGAGCAGTTCTTC. Encoded protein: CASAYNEQFF.

This clonotype was observed many times. This chain joins TRBV6-1 and TRBJ1-2, with 7 bases identical to TRBD1. Germline V gene lookup returns CDR1 MNHNS and CDR2 SASEGT. The ends lost 6 bases at V and 4 bases at J; junction bases unmatched: 8. The CDR3 spans 14 residues. The CDR3 DNA reads TGTGCCAGCAGAACCCTACAGGGGACCTATGGCTACACCTTC. Protein: CASRTLQGTYGYTF.